This T cell receptor (beta chain) appears in the sequencing data of a study of blood T cell repertoires in COVID-19. Study-level background: COVID-19 samples collected from the United States, Italy and Spain covered acute and convalescent phases. T cells, B-cell-depleted T cells, or PBMCs supplied cDNA or gDNA.

The J segment lost 2 bases and the V segment lost 8 bases, leaving 4 bases of the junction unmatched. Per germline, CDR1 MDHEN and CDR2 SYDVKM. The CDR3 is 14 residues long. Authors' methods: Nucleated cell counts were estimated from reference gene primer amplification. Using immunoSEQ multiplex PCR, the repertoire was profiled, and TCRdb retains in-frame clones only, with some absent. The V and J calls and clone size were taken over from that table, and D and trimming were inferred from the DNA. The data show 200,000 to 250,000 clones, with approximately 86% seen just once and around 1.7% held by the top ten.

The receptor was isolated from a woman aged 60-75 years who had recovered from COVID-19. The genes are TRBV28 and TRBJ2-7; 12 bases are shared with TRBD2. Sequencing was carried out using peripheral blood. Written as DNA, the CDR3 is TGTGCCAGCGGCGCTAGCGGGGGGGCCTACGAGCAGTACTTC. It translates to CASGASGGAYEQYF.